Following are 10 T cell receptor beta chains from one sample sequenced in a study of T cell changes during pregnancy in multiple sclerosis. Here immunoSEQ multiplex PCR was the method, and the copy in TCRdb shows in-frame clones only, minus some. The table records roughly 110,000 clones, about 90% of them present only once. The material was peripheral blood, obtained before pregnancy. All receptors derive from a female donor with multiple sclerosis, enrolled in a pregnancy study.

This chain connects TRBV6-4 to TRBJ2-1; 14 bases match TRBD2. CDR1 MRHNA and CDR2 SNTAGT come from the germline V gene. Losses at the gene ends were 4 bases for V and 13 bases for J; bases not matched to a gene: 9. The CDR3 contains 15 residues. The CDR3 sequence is CASSADSGTSGSQFF. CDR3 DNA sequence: TGTGCCAGCAGTGCCGATTCCGGGACTAGCGGGAGTCAGTTCTTC.

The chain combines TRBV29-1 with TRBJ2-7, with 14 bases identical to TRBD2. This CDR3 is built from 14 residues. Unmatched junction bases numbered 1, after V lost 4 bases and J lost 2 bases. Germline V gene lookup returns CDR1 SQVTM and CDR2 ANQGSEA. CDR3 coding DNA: TGCAGCGTTGGACTAGCGGGAGGGCCCTACGAGCAGTACTTC. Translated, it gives CSVGLAGGPYEQYF.

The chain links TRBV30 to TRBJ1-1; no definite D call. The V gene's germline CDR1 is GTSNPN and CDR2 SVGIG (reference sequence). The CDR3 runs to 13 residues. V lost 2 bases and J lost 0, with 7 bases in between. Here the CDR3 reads CAWSRGLNTEAFF. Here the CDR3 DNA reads TGTGCCTGGAGTCGGGGATTGAACACTGAAGCTTTCTTT.

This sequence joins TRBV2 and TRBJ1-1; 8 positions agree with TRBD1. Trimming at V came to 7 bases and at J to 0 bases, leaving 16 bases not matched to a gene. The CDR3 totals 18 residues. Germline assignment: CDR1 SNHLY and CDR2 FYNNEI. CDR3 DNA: TGTGCCAGCACTCAAACCTGGACAGGGCAATTGATGAACACTGAAGCTTTCTTT. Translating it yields CASTQTWTGQLMNTEAFF.

The CDR3 nucleotides are TGTGCCAGCAGCTGGGGGACAGACTACACCTACAATGAGCAGTTCTTC. Amino acids: CASSWGTDYTYNEQFF. The rearrangement joins TRBV7-8 to TRBJ2-1; 7 bases match TRBD1. Trimming cost V 4 bases and J 2 bases; bases outside gene matches: 8. The CDR3 spans 16 residues. Germline V lookup: CDR1 SGHVS, CDR2 FQNEAQ.

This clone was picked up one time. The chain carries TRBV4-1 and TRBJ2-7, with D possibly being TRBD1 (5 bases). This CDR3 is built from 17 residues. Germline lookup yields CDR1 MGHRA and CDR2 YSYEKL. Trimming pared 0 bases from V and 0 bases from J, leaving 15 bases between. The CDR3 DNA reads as TGCGCCAGCAGCCAAGAAACGTCCCTAGGGGCCTCCTACGAGCAGTACTTC. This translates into CASSQETSLGASYEQYF.

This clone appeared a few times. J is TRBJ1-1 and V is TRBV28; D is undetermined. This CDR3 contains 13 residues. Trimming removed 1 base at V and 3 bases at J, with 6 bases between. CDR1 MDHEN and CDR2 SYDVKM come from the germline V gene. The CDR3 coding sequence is TGTGCCAGCAGTTTATCCGGGGACACTGAAGCTTTCTTT. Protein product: CASSLSGDTEAFF.

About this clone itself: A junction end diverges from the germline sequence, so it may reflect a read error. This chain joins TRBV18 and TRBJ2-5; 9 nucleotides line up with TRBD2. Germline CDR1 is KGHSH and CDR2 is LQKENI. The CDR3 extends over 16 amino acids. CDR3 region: CASSPLAGSFQETQYF. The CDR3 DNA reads TGTGCCAGCTCGCCACTAGCGGGCTCATTCCAAGAGACCCAGTACTTC.

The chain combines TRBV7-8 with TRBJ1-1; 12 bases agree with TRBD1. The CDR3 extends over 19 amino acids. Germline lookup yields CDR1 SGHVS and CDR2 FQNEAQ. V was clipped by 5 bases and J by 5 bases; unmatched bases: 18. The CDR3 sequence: CASSPPRRDRGLRGTEAFF. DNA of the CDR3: TGTGCCAGCAGCCCACCCCGACGGGACAGGGGGCTGAGAGGTACTGAAGCTTTCTTT.

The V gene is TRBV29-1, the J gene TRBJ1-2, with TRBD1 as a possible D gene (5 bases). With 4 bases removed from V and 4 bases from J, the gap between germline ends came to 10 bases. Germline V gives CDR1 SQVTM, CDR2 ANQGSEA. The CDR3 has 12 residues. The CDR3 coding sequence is TGCAGCGTTGTGGAGACAGTCTATGGCTACACCTTC. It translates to CSVVETVYGYTF.